This TCR beta chain was identified during a study of TIL therapy for anti-PD-1-resistant metastatic lung cancer. Study context: Tumors had a median PD-L1 proportion score of less than 6.5%.

This was the immunoSEQ v3 assay. Produced via immunoSEQ multiplex PCR; TCRdb's table is partial and in-frame only. This table has over 15,000 clones, under 80% appearing once. V lost 4 bases to trimming and J lost 0 bases; unmatched junction nucleotides: 8. There are 16 residues in the CDR3. In germline, CDR1 is SGHRS, CDR2 YFSETQ. Time point reported: pre-treatment sample, taken before nivolumab and TIL therapy. The source was blood, collected at baseline. The genes are TRBV5-1 and TRBJ2-7; 9 bases are a match to TRBD1. This receptor was identified in a person between 25 and 79 years old with non-small cell lung cancer. The CDR3 DNA is TGCGCCAGCAGCCTCGGGACAGGGTGGAGCTCCTACGAGCAGTACTTC. Translated: CASSLGTGWSSYEQYF.